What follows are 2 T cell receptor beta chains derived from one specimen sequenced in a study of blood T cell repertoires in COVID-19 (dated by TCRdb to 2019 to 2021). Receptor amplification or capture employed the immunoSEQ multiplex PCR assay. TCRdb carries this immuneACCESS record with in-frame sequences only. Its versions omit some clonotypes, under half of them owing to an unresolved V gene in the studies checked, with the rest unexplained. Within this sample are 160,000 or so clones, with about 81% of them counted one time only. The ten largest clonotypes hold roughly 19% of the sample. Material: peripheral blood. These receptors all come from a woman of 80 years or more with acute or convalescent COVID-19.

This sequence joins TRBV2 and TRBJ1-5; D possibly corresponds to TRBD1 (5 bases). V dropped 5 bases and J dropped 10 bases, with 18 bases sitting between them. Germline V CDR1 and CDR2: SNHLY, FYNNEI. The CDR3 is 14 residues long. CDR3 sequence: CASSFTTFGGPQHF. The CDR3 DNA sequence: TGTGCCAGCAGTTTCACGACCTTCGGGGGACCCCAGCATTTT.

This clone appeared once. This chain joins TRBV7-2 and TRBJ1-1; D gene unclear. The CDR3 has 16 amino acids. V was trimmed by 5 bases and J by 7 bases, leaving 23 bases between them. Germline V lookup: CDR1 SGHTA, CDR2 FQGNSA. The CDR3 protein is CASSPSSIEAGSEAFF. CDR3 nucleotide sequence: TGTGCCAGCAGCCCAAGTAGTATCGAGGCGGGGAGTGAAGCTTTCTTT. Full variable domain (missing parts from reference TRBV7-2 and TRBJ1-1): GAGVSQSPSNKVTEKGKDVELRCDPISGHTALYWYRQSLGQGLEFLIYFQGNSAPDKSGLPSDRFSAERTGGSVSTLTIQRTQQEDSAVYLCASSPSSIEAGSEAFFGQGTRLTVV.